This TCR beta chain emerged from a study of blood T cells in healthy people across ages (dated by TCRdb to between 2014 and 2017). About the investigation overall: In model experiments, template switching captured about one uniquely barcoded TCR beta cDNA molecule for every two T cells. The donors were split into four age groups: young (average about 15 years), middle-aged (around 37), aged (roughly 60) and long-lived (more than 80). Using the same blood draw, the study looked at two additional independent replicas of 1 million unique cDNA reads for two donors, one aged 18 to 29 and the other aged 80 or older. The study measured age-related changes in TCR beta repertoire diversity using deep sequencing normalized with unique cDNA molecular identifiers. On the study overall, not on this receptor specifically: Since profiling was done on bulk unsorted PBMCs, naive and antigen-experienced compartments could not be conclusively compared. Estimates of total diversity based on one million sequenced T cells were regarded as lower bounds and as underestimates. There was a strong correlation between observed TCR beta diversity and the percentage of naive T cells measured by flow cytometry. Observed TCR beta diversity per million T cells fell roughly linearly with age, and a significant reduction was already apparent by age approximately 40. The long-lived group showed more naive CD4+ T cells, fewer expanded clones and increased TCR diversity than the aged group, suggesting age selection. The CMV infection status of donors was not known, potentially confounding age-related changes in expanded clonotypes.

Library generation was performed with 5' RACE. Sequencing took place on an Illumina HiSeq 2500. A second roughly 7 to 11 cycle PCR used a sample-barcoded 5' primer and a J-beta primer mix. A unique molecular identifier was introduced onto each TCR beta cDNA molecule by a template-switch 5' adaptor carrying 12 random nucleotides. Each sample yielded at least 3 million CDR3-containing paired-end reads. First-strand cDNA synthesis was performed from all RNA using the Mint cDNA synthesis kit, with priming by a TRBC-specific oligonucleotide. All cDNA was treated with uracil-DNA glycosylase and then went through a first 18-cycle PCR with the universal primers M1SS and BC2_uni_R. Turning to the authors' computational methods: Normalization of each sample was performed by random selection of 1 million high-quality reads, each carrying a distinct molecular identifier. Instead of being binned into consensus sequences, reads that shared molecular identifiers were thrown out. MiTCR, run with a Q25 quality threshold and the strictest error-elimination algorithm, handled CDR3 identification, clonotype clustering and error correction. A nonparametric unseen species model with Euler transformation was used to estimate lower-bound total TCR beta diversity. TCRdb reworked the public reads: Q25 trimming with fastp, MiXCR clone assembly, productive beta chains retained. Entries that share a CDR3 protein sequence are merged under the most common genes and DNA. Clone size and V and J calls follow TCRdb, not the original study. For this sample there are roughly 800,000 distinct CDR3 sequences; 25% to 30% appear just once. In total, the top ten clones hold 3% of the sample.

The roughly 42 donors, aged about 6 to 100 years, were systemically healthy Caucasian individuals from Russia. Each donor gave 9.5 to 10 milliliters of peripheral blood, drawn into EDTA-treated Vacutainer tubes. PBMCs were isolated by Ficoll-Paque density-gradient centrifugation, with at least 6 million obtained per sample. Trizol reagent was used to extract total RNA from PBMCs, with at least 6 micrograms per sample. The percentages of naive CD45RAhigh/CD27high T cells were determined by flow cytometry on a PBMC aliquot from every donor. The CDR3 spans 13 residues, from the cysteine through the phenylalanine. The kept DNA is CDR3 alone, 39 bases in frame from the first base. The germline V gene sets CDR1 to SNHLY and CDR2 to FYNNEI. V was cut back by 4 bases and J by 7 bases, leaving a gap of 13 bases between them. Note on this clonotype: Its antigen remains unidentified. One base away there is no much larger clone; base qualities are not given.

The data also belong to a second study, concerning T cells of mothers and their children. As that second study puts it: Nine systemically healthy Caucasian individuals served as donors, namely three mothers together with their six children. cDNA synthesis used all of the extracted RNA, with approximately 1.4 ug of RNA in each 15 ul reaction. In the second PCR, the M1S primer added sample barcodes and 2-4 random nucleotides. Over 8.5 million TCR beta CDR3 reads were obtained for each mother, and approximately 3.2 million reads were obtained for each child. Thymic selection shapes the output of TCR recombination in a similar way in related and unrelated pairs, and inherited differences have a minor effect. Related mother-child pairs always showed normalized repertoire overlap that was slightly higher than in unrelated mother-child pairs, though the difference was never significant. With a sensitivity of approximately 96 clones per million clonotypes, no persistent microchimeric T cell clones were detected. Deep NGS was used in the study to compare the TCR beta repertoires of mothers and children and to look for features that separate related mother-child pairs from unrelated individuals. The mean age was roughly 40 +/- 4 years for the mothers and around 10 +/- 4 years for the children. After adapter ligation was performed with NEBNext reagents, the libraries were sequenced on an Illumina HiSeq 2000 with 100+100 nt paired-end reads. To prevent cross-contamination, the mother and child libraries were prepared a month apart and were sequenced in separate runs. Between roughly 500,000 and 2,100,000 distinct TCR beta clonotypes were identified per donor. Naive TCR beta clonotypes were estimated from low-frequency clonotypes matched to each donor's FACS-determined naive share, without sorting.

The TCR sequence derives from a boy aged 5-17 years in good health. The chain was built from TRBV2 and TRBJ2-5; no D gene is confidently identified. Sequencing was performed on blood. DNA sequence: TGTGCCAGCAGTGTCGCAGAGATAGGGACCCAGTACTTC. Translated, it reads CASSVAEIGTQYF.